This T cell receptor (beta chain) was documented in a study of cytotoxic CD8 clonotypes in ibrutinib-treated CLL. Study context: Response samples were obtained once patients had received a median about 11 months of treatment, range 6 to 36.

This clone showed up just a few times. TCRdb's table, derived via immunoSEQ multiplex PCR, lists solely in-frame clones and lacks some. This sample has around 50,000 clones; around 60% occur once, and the top ten carry approximately 20%. The V segment lost 4 bases and the J segment 2 bases; nucleotides outside the gene matches: 10. This CDR3 has 17 amino acids. Germline V CDR1 and CDR2: MDHEN, SYDVKM. The sequences come from PBMCs, collected after 24 months of ibrutinib treatment. The chain combines TRBV28 with TRBJ2-3; 9 bases align to TRBD2. The receptor's source is a human donor with chronic lymphocytic leukemia. The CDR3 is CASSSLAGWGPTDTQYF. DNA for the CDR3: TGTGCCAGCAGTTCTCTAGCGGGATGGGGTCCCACAGATACGCAGTATTTT.